Below, 24 T cell receptor beta chains from the same sample are listed, as sequenced in a study of shared clonotypes between healthy human individuals (dated by TCRdb to between 2020 and 2021). Library construction relied on the immunoSEQ multiplex PCR assay. TCRdb provides this immuneACCESS table in a form limited to in-frame rearrangements. Some clones are lacking; in checked studies, under half of them reflect an unresolved V gene, and why the rest are absent is not known. Within this sample are 2 million to 2.5 million clones, with less than 95% of them counted one time only. The leading ten clones occupy approximately 0.4% of the sample. Sequencing used naive CD4+ T cells from PBMCs. The sample's cell subset or site label, decoded: CD45RA+ positively selected. These receptors came from a man in his late teens or twenties in good health. Some clones in this sample may be carry-over from other donors' samples.

This rearrangement joins TRBV27 to TRBJ2-3; D not certain. V gave up 3 bases and J gave up 3 bases, with 10 bases separating them. The CDR3 has 14 amino acids. The V gene's germline CDR1 is MNHEY and CDR2 SMNVEV (reference sequence). The CDR3 loop reads CASSFLEATDTQYF. In nucleotides, the CDR3 is TGTGCCAGCAGTTTTCTGGAAGCGACAGATACGCAGTATTTT.

V and J are TRBV5-1 and TRBJ2-1; 9 nucleotides line up with TRBD2. The CDR3 runs 16 residues. Trimming at V came to 4 bases and at J to 7 bases, leaving 12 bases not matched to a gene. Germline loops: CDR1 SGHRS, CDR2 YFSETQ. The CDR3 bases are TGCGCCAGCAGCCGGGGACTAGCAACCCTTTGGAATGAGCAGTTCTTC. Its translation: CASSRGLATLWNEQFF.

This chain connects TRBV5-1 to TRBJ2-5; D gene unclear. Trimming pared 4 bases from V and 3 bases from J, leaving 13 bases between. CDR1 is SGHRS, CDR2 YFSETQ, per germline. The CDR3 has 14 amino acids. In DNA, the CDR3 is TGCGCCAGCAGCGCCATGTCTAGAGAAGAGACCCAGTACTTC. Translating gives CASSAMSREETQYF.

The rearrangement uses TRBV27 and TRBJ2-7; 7 bases match TRBD1. V trimming: 6 bases; J trimming: 4 bases; junction bases outside the gene matches: 6. The length of the CDR3 is 13 residues. Germline CDR1 MNHEY, CDR2 SMNVEV (reference sequence). CDR3 sequence (DNA): TGTGCCAGCAGCCGACAGGGTACTTACGAGCAGTACTTC. It specifies CASSRQGTYEQYF.

The V call is TRBV5-5, the J call TRBJ1-5; D is unresolved. There are 17 residues in the CDR3. In germline, CDR1 is SGHKS, CDR2 YYEKEE (reference sequence). Trimming took off 4 bases at V and 4 bases at J, with 21 bases between the two ends. The CDR3 protein is CASSPWVTEPTNQPQHF. In DNA, the CDR3 is TGTGCCAGCAGCCCCTGGGTGACCGAGCCAACGAATCAGCCCCAGCATTTT.

In this sample, this clone turned up a few times. V usage is TRBV5-1 and J usage is TRBJ1-2; 10 nucleotides agree with TRBD1. This CDR3 spans 16 amino acids. V lost 5 bases to trimming and J lost 6 bases; unmatched junction nucleotides: 13. Germline V gene lookup returns CDR1 SGHRS and CDR2 YFSETQ. This CDR3 reads CASRTVRQGAGNGYTF. The CDR3 DNA reads as TGCGCCAGCAGGACCGTGAGACAGGGGGCAGGGAATGGCTACACCTTC.

The genes are TRBV7-2 and TRBJ2-7, with 10 bases fitting TRBD2. This CDR3 has 13 amino acids. The germline CDR1 and CDR2 sequences are SGHTA and FQGNSA. The V gene end was trimmed by 5 bases and the J gene end by 6 bases; junction bases not matched to a gene: 4. CDR3 loop: CASSRTSGIEQYF. In DNA form, the CDR3 reads TGTGCCAGCAGCCGCACTAGCGGGATCGAGCAGTACTTC.

The chain has TRBV2 and TRBJ2-1; 9 nucleotides match TRBD1. This CDR3 region has 16 residues. V shed 8 bases and J 7 bases; nucleotides not matched to a gene: 15. CDR1 SNHLY and CDR2 FYNNEI come from the germline V gene. This chain's CDR3 is CASGRTGTGMMNEQFF. The CDR3 DNA follows: TGTGCCAGCGGACGCACCGGGACAGGGATGATGAATGAGCAGTTCTTC. The entire variable domain, with the rest obtained from reference TRBV2 and TRBJ2-1, is as follows: EPEVTQTPSHQVTQMGQEVILRCVPISNHLYFYWYRQILGQKVEFLVSFYNNEISEKSEIFDDQFSVERPDGSNFTLKIRSTKLEDSAMYFCASGRTGTGMMNEQFFGPGTRLTVL.

As concerns this clone: This same CDR3 is encoded by further DNA sequences in the sample. V is TRBV6-1 and J is TRBJ2-7, with D possibly TRBD2 on 6 matching bases. V lost 6 bases to trimming and J lost 3 bases, with 12 bases between them. Per the germline V gene, CDR1 is MNHNS and CDR2 is SASEGT. This CDR3 contains 13 residues. CDR3 in amino acids: CASSPGVIYEQYF. The CDR3 nucleotides read TGTGCCAGCAGCCCGGGAGTCATCTACGAGCAGTACTTC.

Here the CDR3 reads CASRLPGQEIYTF. The CDR3, as DNA: TGTGCCAGCAGGTTACCGGGACAGGAGATTTACACCTTC. The chain is built from TRBV6-1 and TRBJ1-2; 8 nucleotides align to TRBD1. The CDR3 runs 13 residues. Germline V gives CDR1 MNHNS, CDR2 SASEGT. V dropped 6 bases and J dropped 11; count of bases not matched to a gene: 11.

The genes are TRBV28 and TRBJ2-2, with a weak D call TRBD2 (6 bases). The CDR3 loop spans 15 amino acids. Trimming shortened V by 6 bases and J by 7 bases, and 18 bases separated the two germline ends. Germline CDR1 is MDHEN and CDR2 is SYDVKM. The CDR3 spells CASRTGEDLGGELFF. DNA for the CDR3: TGTGCCAGCAGAACGGGAGAGGATTTGGGCGGGGAGCTGTTTTTT. Full variable domain (missing parts from reference TRBV28 and TRBJ2-2): DVKVTQSSRYLVKRTGEKVFLECVQDMDHENMFWYRQDPGLGLRLIYFSYDVKMKEKGDIPEGYSVSREKKERFSLILESASTNQTSMYLCASRTGEDLGGELFFGEGSRLTVL.

This rearrangement joins TRBV28 to TRBJ1-2; D gene ambiguous. The CDR3 extends over 13 amino acids. Germline CDR1 and CDR2: MDHEN and SYDVKM. V shed 3 bases and J shed 4 bases, with 9 bases lying between them. The CDR3 loop reads CASSLPGPYGYTF. CDR3 sequence (DNA): TGTGCCAGCAGTTTGCCTGGGCCCTATGGCTACACCTTC.

This clone came up a few times. This chain uses TRBV11-2 with TRBJ1-5; 7 positions agree with TRBD1. Germline V gene lookup returns CDR1 SGHAT and CDR2 FQNNGV. The CDR3 is made up of 14 amino acids. The J segment lost 2 bases and the V segment lost 5 bases, leaving 3 bases of the junction unmatched. CDR3 sequence: CASSAGTGNQPQHF. CDR3 bases: TGTGCCAGCAGCGCTGGGACAGGCAATCAGCCCCAGCATTTT.

V usage is TRBV6-6 and J usage is TRBJ2-7; 9 bases map to TRBD1. V dropped 6 bases and J dropped 2; count of bases not matched to a gene: 8. The germline gives CDR1 MNHNY, CDR2 SVGAGI (reference sequence). The CDR3 spans 15 residues. CDR3 sequence: CASSEGQGKTYEQYF. The CDR3 bases are TGTGCCAGCAGCGAGGGACAGGGAAAGACCTACGAGCAGTACTTC.

The J gene is TRBJ1-4, the V gene TRBV28, with a weak D call TRBD1 (6 bases). Trimming left V 3 bases short and J 8 bases short, with 19 bases between. Germline V gene sequence: CDR1 MDHEN, CDR2 SYDVKM. The CDR3 has 16 amino acids. For the CDR3, the DNA is TGTGCCAGCAGTTTTTCGACCAGGGGAATAGAAGAAAAACTGTTTTTT. The encoded protein is CASSFSTRGIEEKLFF. Full variable domain (rest looked up from reference TRBV28 and TRBJ1-4): DVKVTQSSRYLVKRTGEKVFLECVQDMDHENMFWYRQDPGLGLRLIYFSYDVKMKEKGDIPEGYSVSREKKERFSLILESASTNQTSMYLCASSFSTRGIEEKLFFGSGTQLSVL.

This chain joins TRBV9 and TRBJ1-1, with D possibly matching TRBD1 (6 bases). The CDR3 is 15 amino acids. In germline, CDR1 is SGDLS, CDR2 YYNGEE. V dropped 5 bases and J dropped 1 base, with 15 bases sitting between them. CDR3 sequence: CASSADSYSNTEAFF. In DNA, the CDR3 is TGTGCCAGCAGTGCGGACAGCTACTCGAACACTGAAGCTTTCTTT. The whole variable domain, remainder taken from reference TRBV9 and TRBJ1-1, is DSGVTQTPKHLITATGQRVTLRCSPRSGDLSVYWYQQSLDQGLQFLIQYYNGEERAKGNILERFSAQQFPDLHSELNLSSLELGDSALYFCASSADSYSNTEAFFGQGTRLTVV.

V gene TRBV9 combines with J gene TRBJ2-5, with D perhaps matching TRBD1 or TRBD2 (5 bases each). Germline assignment: CDR1 SGDLS and CDR2 YYNGEE. V lost 1 base and J lost 5, with 12 bases in between. The CDR3 spans 14 residues. In DNA form, the CDR3 reads TGTGCCAGCAGCGTAATGGGGACGAGGGAGACCCAGTACTTC. Translation gives CASSVMGTRETQYF.

The count of this clone is one. The chain carries TRBV6-6 and TRBJ1-5; D remains unclear. Germline V gene data show CDR1 as MNHNY and CDR2 as SVGAGI (reference sequence). Deletions cut 6 bases from V and 4 bases from J, with 13 bases between. This CDR3 region has 14 residues. The CDR3 region is CASRHAGDNQPQHF. In DNA form, the CDR3 reads TGTGCCAGCAGACACGCCGGGGATAATCAGCCCCAGCATTTT.

J is TRBJ1-2 and V is TRBV6-1; D gene uncertain. CDR1 is MNHNS, CDR2 SASEGT, per germline. This CDR3 spans 14 amino acids. V was shortened by 8 bases and J by 0 bases, with 13 bases between the two germline ends. DNA for the CDR3: TGTGCCAGCGCCCAACTTAGTGCTAACTATGGCTACACCTTC. It yields the protein CASAQLSANYGYTF.

Comment on this clone: The CDR3 carries no conserved terminal phenylalanine or tryptophan, so it likely arises from a read error. Because the CDR3's place on the DNA is in doubt, the DNA is left out and the CDR3 is given as listed by TCRdb. The gene calls are TRBV6-1 and TRBJ2-7. The CDR3 is 11 amino acids long, termini counted. The germline V gene encodes CDR1 MNHNS and CDR2 SASEGT. The CDR3 sequence is CASSGGTFLHL.

The gene calls are TRBV6-6 and TRBJ2-7; unclear D gene. Germline V gives CDR1 MNHNY, CDR2 SVGAGI (reference sequence). This CDR3 is 12 amino acids long. V was cut by 1 base and J by 7 bases, with 8 bases left in between. DNA of the CDR3: TGTGCCAGCAGTTACTTGAGGCATGAGCAGTACTTC. The encoded protein is CASSYLRHEQYF.

A single count supports this clone. DNA of the CDR3: TGTGCCAGCAGCTTATTTAGCGGGACCACAGATACGCAGTATTTT. Its protein product is CASSLFSGTTDTQYF. The genes are TRBV7-2 and TRBJ2-3; 8 bases map to TRBD2. CDR1 and CDR2 (germline): SGHTA, FQGNSA. Trimming removed 2 bases from V and 2 bases from J; junction bases left unmatched: 3. The CDR3 has 15 residues.

V usage is TRBV7-3 and J usage is TRBJ2-7; the D is unclear. The ends were cut back, 2 bases at V and 7 bases at J, with 12 bases in the middle. The germline V gene encodes CDR1 SGHTA and CDR2 FQGTGA. This CDR3 contains 13 residues. CDR3: CASSLLTGWEQYF. The CDR3 nucleotides read TGTGCCAGCAGCTTATTAACCGGTTGGGAGCAGTACTTC.

V usage is TRBV5-4 and J usage is TRBJ2-3; 10 bases are a match to TRBD2. The V and J ends lost 6 bases and 6 bases, in that order; junction bases with no gene match: 10. This CDR3 comprises 15 residues. Germline assignment: CDR1 SGHNT and CDR2 YYREEE (reference sequence). The CDR3 nucleotides are TGTGCCAGCACCCTTATAGCGGGAGGTAGGGATACGCAGTATTTT. Translation: CASTLIAGGRDTQYF.